This TCR beta chain was identified during a study of T cells expressing NK-cell markers. Study details: Seven of the eight sequenced donors were HCMV-seropositive; one was seronegative. Study outcomes and limitations: In a handful of donors, these clonotypes also led the CD3+CD56-NKG2C+ fraction. Six donors had dominant NKG2C+ clonotypes that comprised about 1.0-7.5% of their CD8+ T cells.

Germline V lookup: CDR1 SGHTA, CDR2 FQGTGA. This CDR3 has 15 amino acids. From the 5' RACE reads, TCRdb lists one entry per CDR3 protein and no DNA. Reported are roughly 180,000 distinct CDR3 sequences; the ten largest clones contain about 18%. On this clonotype itself: Antigen specificity is unknown.

The rearrangement joins TRBV7-3 to TRBJ2-1; TCRdb gives TRBD1 as the D gene, but with no DNA this cannot be confirmed. This receptor was identified in a woman between 18 and 75 years old in good health. Sequencing was performed on blood T cells: a sorted CD56 or NKG2C T cell subset, CD4+ or CD8+ T cells, or bulk PBMC T cells (not recorded which). CDR3 amino acids: CASSLQGGSYNEQFF.